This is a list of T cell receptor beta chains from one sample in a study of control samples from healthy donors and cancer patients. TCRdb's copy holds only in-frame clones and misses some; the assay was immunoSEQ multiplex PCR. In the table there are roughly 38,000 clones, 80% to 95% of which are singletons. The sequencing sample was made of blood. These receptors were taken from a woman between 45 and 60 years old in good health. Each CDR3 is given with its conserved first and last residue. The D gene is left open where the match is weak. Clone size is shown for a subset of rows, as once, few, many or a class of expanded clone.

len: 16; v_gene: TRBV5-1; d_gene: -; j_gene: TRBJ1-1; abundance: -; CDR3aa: CASSTFPGPGDTEAFF; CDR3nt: TGCGCCAGCAGCACCTTCCCGGGACCTGGGGACACTGAAGCTTTCTTT
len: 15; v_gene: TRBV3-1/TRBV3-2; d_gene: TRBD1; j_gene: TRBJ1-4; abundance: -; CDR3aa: CASSHYGTGNEKLFF; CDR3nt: TGTGCCAGCAGCCATTACGGGACAGGGAATGAAAAACTGTTTTTT
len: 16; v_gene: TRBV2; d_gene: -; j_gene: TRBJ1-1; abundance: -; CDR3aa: CASISQFGTSNTEAFF; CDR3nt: TGTGCCAGCATAAGTCAGTTCGGAACTTCGAACACTGAAGCTTTCTTT
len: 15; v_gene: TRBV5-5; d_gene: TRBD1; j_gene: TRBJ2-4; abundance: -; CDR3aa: CASSLGGTGINIQYF; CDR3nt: TGTGCCAGCAGTTTGGGAGGGACAGGGATAAACATTCAGTACTTC
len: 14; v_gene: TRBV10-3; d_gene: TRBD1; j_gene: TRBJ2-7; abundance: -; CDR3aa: CAIKTGTGSYEQYF; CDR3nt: TGTGCCATCAAAACCGGGACAGGATCCTACGAGCAGTACTTC
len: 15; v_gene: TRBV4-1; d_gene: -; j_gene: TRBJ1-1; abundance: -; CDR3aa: CASSQNLGPNTEAFF; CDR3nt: TGCGCCAGCAGCCAAAATCTCGGCCCAAACACTGAAGCTTTCTTT
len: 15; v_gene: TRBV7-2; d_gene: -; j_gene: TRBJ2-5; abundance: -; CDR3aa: CASSLAGLPKETQYF; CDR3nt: TGTGCCAGCAGCTTAGCGGGACTCCCCAAAGAGACCCAGTACTTC
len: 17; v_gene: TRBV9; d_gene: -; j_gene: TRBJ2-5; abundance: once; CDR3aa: CASSVGQGHLGGETQYF; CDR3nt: TGTGCCAGCAGCGTAGGGCAGGGACACCTCGGTGGAGAGACCCAGTACTTC
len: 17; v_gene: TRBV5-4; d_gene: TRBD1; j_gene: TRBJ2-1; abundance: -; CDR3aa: CASSLRKTGTGGGEQFF; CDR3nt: TGTGCCAGCAGCTTGAGAAAGACCGGGACAGGGGGCGGTGAGCAGTTCTTC
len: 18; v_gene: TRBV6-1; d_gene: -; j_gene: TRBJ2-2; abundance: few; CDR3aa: CASSERRRLTFKTGELFF; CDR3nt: TGTGCCAGCAGTGAACGGAGACGTCTGACCTTTAAAACCGGGGAGCTGTTTTTT
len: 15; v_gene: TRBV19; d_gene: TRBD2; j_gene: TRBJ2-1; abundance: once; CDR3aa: CASTRGDYPGVEQFF; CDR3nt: TGTGCCAGTACCAGAGGGGACTATCCTGGGGTTGAGCAGTTCTTC
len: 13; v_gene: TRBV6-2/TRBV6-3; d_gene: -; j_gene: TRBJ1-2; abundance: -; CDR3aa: CASSYYGTYGYTF; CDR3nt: TGTGCCAGCAGTTACTATGGGACCTATGGCTACACCTTC
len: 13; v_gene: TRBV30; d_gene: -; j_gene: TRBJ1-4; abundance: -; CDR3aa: CAWSVPPGGKLFF; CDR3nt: TGTGCCTGGAGTGTACCCCCGGGTGGAAAACTGTTTTTT
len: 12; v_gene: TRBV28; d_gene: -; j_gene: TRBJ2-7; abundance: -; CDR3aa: CASSLRQNEQYF; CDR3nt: TGTGCCAGCAGTCTCAGACAGAACGAGCAGTACTTC
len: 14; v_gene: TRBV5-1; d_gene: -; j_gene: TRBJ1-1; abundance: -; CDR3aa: CASSPFRVSTEAFF; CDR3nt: TGCGCCAGCAGCCCATTCAGAGTTTCCACTGAAGCTTTCTTT
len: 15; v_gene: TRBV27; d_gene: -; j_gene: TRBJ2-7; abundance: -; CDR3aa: CASLPGYPSSYEQYF; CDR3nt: TGTGCCAGTCTGCCCGGCTACCCCAGCTCCTACGAGCAGTACTTC
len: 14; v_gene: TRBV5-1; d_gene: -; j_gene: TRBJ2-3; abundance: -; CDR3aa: CASSPDKFTDTQYF; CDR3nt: TGCGCCAGCAGCCCGGACAAATTCACAGATACGCAGTATTTT
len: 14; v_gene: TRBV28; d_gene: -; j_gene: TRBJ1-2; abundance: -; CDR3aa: CASSLGDKMWGYTF; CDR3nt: TGTGCCAGCAGTTTAGGGGACAAGATGTGGGGCTACACCTTC
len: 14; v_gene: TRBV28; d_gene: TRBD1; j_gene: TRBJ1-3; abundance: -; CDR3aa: CASTKGGLGNTIYF; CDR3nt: TGTGCCAGCACCAAAGGGGGCCTAGGAAACACCATATATTTT
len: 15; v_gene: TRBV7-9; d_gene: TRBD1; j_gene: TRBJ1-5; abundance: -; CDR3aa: CASSPGDSGNQPQHF; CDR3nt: TGTGCCAGCAGCCCGGGGGACAGCGGCAATCAGCCCCAGCATTTT
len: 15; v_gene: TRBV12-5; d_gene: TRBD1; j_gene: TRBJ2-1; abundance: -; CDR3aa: CASGLWTGVYNEQFF; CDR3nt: TGTGCTAGTGGCCTGTGGACAGGGGTCTACAATGAGCAGTTCTTC
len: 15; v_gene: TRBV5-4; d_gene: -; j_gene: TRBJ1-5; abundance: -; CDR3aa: CASSGNPGLNQPQHF; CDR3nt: TGTGCCAGCAGCGGAAATCCGGGGCTTAATCAGCCCCAGCATTTT
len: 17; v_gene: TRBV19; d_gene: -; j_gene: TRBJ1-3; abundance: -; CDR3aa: CASGKGTGAIRGNTIYF; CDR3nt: TGTGCCAGTGGAAAGGGAACAGGAGCGATAAGGGGAAACACCATATATTTT
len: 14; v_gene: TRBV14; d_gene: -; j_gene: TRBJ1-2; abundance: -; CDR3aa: CASSSGGGDYGYTF; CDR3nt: TGTGCCAGCAGCTCCGGAGGGGGAGACTATGGCTACACCTTC
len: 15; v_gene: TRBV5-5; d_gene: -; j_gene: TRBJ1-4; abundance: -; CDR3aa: CASSLEGGRYEKLFF; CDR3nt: TGTGCCAGCAGCTTGGAGGGAGGTCGGTATGAAAAACTGTTTTTT
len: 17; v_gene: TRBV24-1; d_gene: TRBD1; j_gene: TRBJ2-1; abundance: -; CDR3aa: CATSDPGGDRGSGEQFF; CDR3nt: TGTGCCACCAGTGATCCCGGAGGGGACAGGGGGTCGGGGGAGCAGTTCTTC
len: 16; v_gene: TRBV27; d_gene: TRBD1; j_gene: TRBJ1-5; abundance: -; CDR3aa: CASSSYGTGYNQPQHF; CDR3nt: TGTGCCAGCTCCTCCTACGGGACAGGGTACAATCAGCCCCAGCATTTT
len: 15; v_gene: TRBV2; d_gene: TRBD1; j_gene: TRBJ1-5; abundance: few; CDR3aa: CASSERQGVVQPQHF; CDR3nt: TGTGCCAGCAGTGAAAGACAGGGGGTAGTTCAGCCCCAGCATTTT
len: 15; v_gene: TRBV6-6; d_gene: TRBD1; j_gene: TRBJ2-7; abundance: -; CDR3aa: CASSYSGTGTYEQYF; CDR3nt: TGTGCCAGCAGTTACTCAGGGACAGGAACCTACGAGCAGTACTTC
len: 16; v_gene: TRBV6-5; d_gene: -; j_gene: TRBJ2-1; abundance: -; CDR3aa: CASSYSGGSSYNEQFF; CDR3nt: TGTGCCAGCAGTTACTCTGGGGGGAGCTCCTACAATGAGCAGTTCTTC
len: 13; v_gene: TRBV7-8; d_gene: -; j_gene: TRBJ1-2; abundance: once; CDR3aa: CASSGDINYGYTF; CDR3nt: TGTGCCAGCAGCGGGGACATTAACTATGGCTACACCTTC
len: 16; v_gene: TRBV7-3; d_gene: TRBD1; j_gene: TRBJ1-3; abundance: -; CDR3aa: CASSRTGVVGGNTIYF; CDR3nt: TGTGCCAGCAGTCGGACAGGGGTGGTGGGTGGAAACACCATATATTTT
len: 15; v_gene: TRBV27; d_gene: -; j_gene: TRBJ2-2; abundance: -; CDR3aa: CASRLSKSNTGELFF; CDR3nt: TGTGCCAGCAGATTATCCAAGTCTAACACCGGGGAGCTGTTTTTT
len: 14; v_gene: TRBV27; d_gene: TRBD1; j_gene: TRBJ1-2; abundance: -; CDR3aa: CASSETGGSYGYTF; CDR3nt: TGTGCCAGCAGTGAGACAGGGGGGTCCTATGGCTACACCTTC
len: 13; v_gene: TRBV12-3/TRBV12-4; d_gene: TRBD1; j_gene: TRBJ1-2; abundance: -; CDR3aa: CASRKTGRAGYTF; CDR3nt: TGTGCCAGCAGGAAGACAGGGAGGGCTGGCTACACCTTC
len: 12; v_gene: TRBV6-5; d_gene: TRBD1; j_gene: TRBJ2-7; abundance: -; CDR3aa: CASGQGRYEQYF; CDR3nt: TGTGCCAGCGGACAGGGGAGGTACGAGCAGTACTTC
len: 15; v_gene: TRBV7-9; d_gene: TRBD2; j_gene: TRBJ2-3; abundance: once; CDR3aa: CASSRFSGGADTQYF; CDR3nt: TGTGCCAGCAGTCGTTTTAGCGGGGGGGCAGATACGCAGTATTTT